The sequence of this T cell receptor (beta chain) was determined in a study of cytomegalovirus exposure and HLA in healthy donors. PCR was performed using 60 Vbeta and 13 Jbeta primers. Measured with immunoSEQ multiplex PCR; TCRdb has only the in-frame clones, and not every one. The sample yields about 160,000 clones, about 80% seen once. This clone was detected only once. Its antigen remains unidentified. General observations from the study: Follow-up analysis found HLA locus-dependent TCR association rates, highest for DRB1 and lowest for HLA-C.

The source is a man aged 25 to 40 in good health and CMV-seropositive. The material sequenced was PBMCs.

The CDR3: CASSVGDSNNSPLHF. The CDR3, as DNA: TGTGCCAGCAGCGTAGGGGACAGTAATAATTCACCCCTCCACTTT. The V gene is TRBV9, the J gene TRBJ1-6; 7 bases match TRBD1. CDR1 is SGDLS and CDR2 is YYNGEE in the germline V gene. The CDR3 extends over 15 amino acids. V dropped 0 bases and J dropped 5; count of bases not matched to a gene: 2. The full variable domain, its missing parts supplied by reference TRBV9 and TRBJ1-6, is DSGVTQTPKHLITATGQRVTLRCSPRSGDLSVYWYQQSLDQGLQFLIQYYNGEERAKGNILERFSAQQFPDLHSELNLSSLELGDSALYFCASSVGDSNNSPLHFGNGTRLTVT.